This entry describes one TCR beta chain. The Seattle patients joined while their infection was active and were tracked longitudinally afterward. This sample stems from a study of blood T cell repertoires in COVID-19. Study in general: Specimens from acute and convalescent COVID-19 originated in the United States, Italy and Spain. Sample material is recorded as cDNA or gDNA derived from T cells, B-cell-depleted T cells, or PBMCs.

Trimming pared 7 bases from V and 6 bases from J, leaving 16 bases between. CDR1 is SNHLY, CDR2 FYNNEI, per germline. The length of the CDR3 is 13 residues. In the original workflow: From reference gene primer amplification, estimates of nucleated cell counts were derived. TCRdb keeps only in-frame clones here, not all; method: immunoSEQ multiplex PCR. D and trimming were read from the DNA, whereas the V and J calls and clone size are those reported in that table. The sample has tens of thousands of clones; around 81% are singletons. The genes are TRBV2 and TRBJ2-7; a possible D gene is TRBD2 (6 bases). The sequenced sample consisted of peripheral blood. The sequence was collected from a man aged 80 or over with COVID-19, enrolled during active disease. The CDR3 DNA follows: TGTGCCAGCACATACGCGGGGCCTCTCGAGCAGTACTTC. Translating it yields CASTYAGPLEQYF.